This T cell receptor (beta chain) was identified in a study of cytotoxic CD8 clonotypes in ibrutinib-treated CLL. TCRdb's copy holds only in-frame clones and misses some; the assay was immunoSEQ multiplex PCR. This sample has around 200,000 clones, with 75% to 85% found just once. Germline values: CDR1 SGHRS, CDR2 YFSETQ. With 4 bases clipped from V and 2 bases from J, the junction kept 9 bases outside the gene matches. This CDR3 spans 15 amino acids. The receptor's source is a human donor with chronic lymphocytic leukemia. The rearrangement uses TRBV5-1 and TRBJ2-7; 7 nucleotides align to TRBD2. Specimen: PBMCs, collected after 12 months of ibrutinib treatment. CDR3 bases: TGCGCCAGCAGCGACCCAACTAGCGCGCCCTACGAGCAGTACTTC. Protein product: CASSDPTSAPYEQYF.